The next 14 T cell receptor beta chains were all read from a single sample in a study of T cell repertoires in cytomegalovirus infection. TCRdb itself ran the reads through MiXCR, one entry per CDR3 protein. This table holds approximately 250,000 distinct CDR3 sequences, roughly an eighth found once. The sample was PBMCs. These receptors were collected from a human donor in good health (CMV status not recorded). Some clones in this sample may be carry-over from other donors' samples.

This clonotype was seen ten or more times. The gene calls are TRBV7-2 and TRBJ2-7, with TRBD1 as a possible D gene (6 bases). The CDR3 is 18 amino acids. V shed 0 bases and J shed 1 base, with 19 bases lying between them. Germline V gene data show CDR1 as SGHTA and CDR2 as FQGNSA. CDR3 protein: CASSLAWGAGASSYEQYF. CDR3 nucleotide sequence: TGTGCCAGCAGCTTAGCTTGGGGAGCAGGGGCTAGTTCCTACGAGCAGTACTTC.

This clonotype was counted a few times. The chain uses TRBV20-1 and TRBJ2-5, with D uncertain. The CDR3 runs to 13 residues. The germline V gene encodes CDR1 DFQATT and CDR2 SNEGSKA (reference sequence). V was pared by 1 base and J by 9 bases, with 15 bases between. The CDR3 DNA is TGCAGTGCTAGAGGAGGTCCGAATCAGGCCCAGTACTTC. It is translated as CSARGGPNQAQYF.

This clonotype was seen ten or more times. This sequence joins TRBV6-1 and TRBJ2-2; 10 bases align to TRBD1. V lost 8 bases to trimming and J lost 3 bases; unmatched junction nucleotides: 9. The CDR3 is 16 amino acids. Per the germline V gene, CDR1 is MNHNS and CDR2 is SASEGT. The CDR3 DNA reads TGTGCCAGCCGCTGGGACAGGGGAGCGCACACCGGGGAGCTGTTTTTT. It encodes CASRWDRGAHTGELFF.

The chain combines TRBV5-6 with TRBJ2-7; D is possibly TRBD1 (6 bases). This CDR3 is built from 16 residues. Germline values: CDR1 SGHDT, CDR2 YYEEEE. The V end lost 3 bases, the J end lost 3 bases, and 19 bases lay between the germline ends. CDR3 sequence (DNA): TGTGCCAGCAGCTATTCGGACAGCCGAGGGGTCTACGAGCAGTACTTC. Translated: CASSYSDSRGVYEQYF. The full variable domain, rest sourced from reference TRBV5-6 and TRBJ2-7, is DAGVTQSPTHLIKTRGQQVTLRCSPKSGHDTVSWYQQALGQGPQFIFQYYEEEERQRGNFPDRFSGHQFPNYSSELNVNALLLGDSALYLCASSYSDSRGVYEQYFGPGTRLTVT.

In this sample, this clonotype turned up a few times. The V and J genes are TRBV3-1 and TRBJ2-3; 7 positions match TRBD2. V shed 4 bases and J 0 bases; nucleotides not matched to a gene: 4. Germline lookup yields CDR1 LGHDT and CDR2 YNNKEL (reference sequence). The CDR3 has 15 amino acids. CDR3 sequence (DNA): TGTGCCAGCAGCCCATTGACTAGCAGCACAGATACGCAGTATTTT. The encoded protein is CASSPLTSSTDTQYF.

This sequence joins TRBV28 and TRBJ1-2, with TRBD1 matching over 11 bases. CDR1 and CDR2 (germline): MDHEN, SYDVKM. V shed 9 bases and J 11 bases; nucleotides not matched to a gene: 14. The CDR3 sequence is 14 residues long. CDR3 sequence (DNA): TGTGCCAGTGCTGCAGGGACAGGGGGAAATTGGTACACCTTC. Translation: CASAAGTGGNWYTF.

The chain links TRBV5-1 to TRBJ2-1; 8 bases agree with TRBD2. This CDR3 has 15 residues. Trimming removed 1 base from V and 7 bases from J; junction bases left unmatched: 7. Germline values: CDR1 SGHRS, CDR2 YFSETQ. This CDR3 is CASSLKFSGKNEQFF. CDR3 nucleotides: TGCGCCAGCAGCTTGAAATTTAGCGGGAAGAATGAGCAGTTCTTC. Filled out from reference TRBV5-1 and TRBJ2-1, the complete variable domain reads KAGVTQTPRYLIKTRGQQVTLSCSPISGHRSVSWYQQTPGQGLQFLFEYFSETQRNKGNFPGRFSGRQFSNSRSEMNVSTLELGDSALYLCASSLKFSGKNEQFFGPGTRLTVL.

This clonotype was recorded at least ten times. The chain links TRBV7-3 to TRBJ2-7, with D possibly being TRBD1 or TRBD2 (7 bases each). Trimming stripped 5 bases from V and 2 bases from J, with 13 bases between. Germline assignment: CDR1 SGHTA and CDR2 FQGTGA. This CDR3 is 14 amino acids long. Here the CDR3 DNA reads TGTGCCAGCAGCACTGCAGGGGGGGCCTACGAGCAGTACTTC. Encoded protein: CASSTAGGAYEQYF.

This clonotype was seen only a few times. The chain's CDR3 is CSAKTPRQGAAYNEQFF. The CDR3 DNA reads TGCAGTGCCAAGACCCCTCGACAGGGGGCAGCCTACAATGAGCAGTTCTTC. The V and J genes are TRBV20-1 and TRBJ2-1; TRBD1 matches at 10 bases. Germline V lookup: CDR1 DFQATT, CDR2 SNEGSKA (reference sequence). The CDR3 has 17 residues. Losses at the gene ends were 6 bases for V and 2 bases for J; bases not matched to a gene: 13.

This clonotype occurred many times. The genes are TRBV7-9 and TRBJ1-1, with no clear D. With 5 bases removed from V and 0 bases from J, the gap between germline ends came to 10 bases. Germline CDR1 is SEHNR and CDR2 is FQNEAQ (reference sequence). The CDR3 length is 14 residues. For the CDR3, the DNA is TGTGCCAGCAGCATTCTCAGGATGAACACTGAAGCTTTCTTT. This gives the protein CASSILRMNTEAFF.

Comments on this clonotype: A read error is possible here, since a much larger clone lies one base away. Likely a read error: the CDR3 ends without its conserved phenylalanine or tryptophan. The chain couples TRBV28 to TRBJ1-3; D is unclear. The germline V gene has CDR1 MDHEN and CDR2 SYDVKM. V was clipped by 1 base and J by 4 bases, with 5 bases between them. CDR3 length: 13 residues. CDR3 region: CASSLYNGNTIYS. The CDR3 bases are TGTGCCAGCAGTTTATATAACGGAAACACCATATATTCT.

This clonotype has just a few counts. The chain joins TRBV27 to TRBJ2-3; weak D call: TRBD2 (6 bases). Trimming stripped 3 bases from V and 7 bases from J, with 14 bases between. CDR1 and CDR2 (germline): MNHEY, SMNVEV (reference sequence). This CDR3 region has 14 residues. CDR3 amino acids: CASSFGTGRNTQYF. The CDR3, as DNA: TGTGCCAGCAGTTTTGGGACTGGGAGGAATACGCAGTATTTT.

The sample holds many counts of this clonotype. This rearrangement joins TRBV25-1 to TRBJ2-7, with TRBD2 matching 11 bases. CDR3 size: 14 residues. V gave up 4 bases and J gave up 7 bases; unmatched junction bases: 6. Germline loops: CDR1 MGHDK, CDR2 SYGVNS. CDR3 coding DNA: TGTGCCAGCAGTGTTAGCGGGAGGGCTGAGGAGCAGTACTTC. Its translation is CASSVSGRAEEQYF.

The V and J genes are TRBV5-1 and TRBJ2-7; TRBD1 matches 9 bases. The CDR3 has 14 amino acids. V gave up 4 bases and J gave up 6 bases; unmatched junction bases: 8. Germline V lookup: CDR1 SGHRS, CDR2 YFSETQ. In DNA, the CDR3 is TGCGCCAGCAGCACTACCGGGACAGGGATCGAGCAGTACTTC. Residues: CASSTTGTGIEQYF.